This TCR beta chain is drawn from a study of brain T cells in children with intractable seizures. With respect to this clone: Antigen specificity is unknown.

This CDR3 region has 16 residues. V lost 0 bases, J lost 2 bases, and 11 bases lay in between. Germline V gene data show CDR1 as LGHNA and CDR2 as YNFKEQ. Libraries were prepared by immunoSEQ multiplex PCR; TCRdb keeps only in-frame clonotypes and omits some of them. The sample contains about 110,000 clones, 90% to 95% of which appear only once. General study results and limits: HCMV serostatus was not known, and viral specificity came from CDR3 similarity only. Pre-surgery blood may have been undersampled, hiding some clones.

Here the sequenced sample was peripheral blood, taken at surgery. This sequence joins TRBV4-2 and TRBJ2-1; a possible D gene is TRBD2 (5 bases). The source of this sequence is a boy under three years old with hemimegalencephaly and intractable seizures. The CDR3 bases are TGTGCCAGCAGCCAAGATCCTAGCCAGCCCTACAATGAGCAGTTCTTC. This codes for CASSQDPSQPYNEQFF.